A selection of T cell receptor beta chains follows, all from one sample in a study of shared clonotypes between healthy human individuals. The repertoire was sequenced with immunoSEQ multiplex PCR; TCRdb's copy has only in-frame clones and lacks some. The table shows approximately 530,000 clones, with more than 95% occurring only once. Specimen: naive CD4+ T cells sorted from blood. Receptor source: a woman in her twenties or thirties in good health. Each CDR3 is given with its conserved first and last residue. The order of the fields is J gene, V gene, CDR3 length, clone size, CDR3 protein. Clone size, where shown, is once, few, many, or a class for clones that have expanded.

>TRBJ2-7|TRBV28|14|-
CASSFQGALREQYF
>TRBJ2-3|TRBV9|16|-
CASSTTGTGSTDTQYF
>TRBJ1-1|TRBV28|15|-
CASRGPRGATTEAFF
>TRBJ2-7|TRBV5-1|15|-
CASSLAIPGRDEQYF
>TRBJ2-2|TRBV5-1|16|-
CASSLGGQSFTGELFF
>TRBJ1-5|TRBV2|13|-
CASNGGRSLPQHF
>TRBJ1-1|TRBV19|17|once
CASSISPGYGWDTEAFF
>TRBJ2-7|TRBV5-1|16|-
CASSLARTGGPYEQYF
>TRBJ1-6|TRBV28|14|once
CASSLRRQSSPLHF
>TRBJ1-4|TRBV10-3|13|-
CAISSDRDEKLFF
>TRBJ1-2|TRBV28|13|-
CASWTGPLYGYTF
>TRBJ1-2|TRBV5-4|12|-
CASTGEDYGYTF
>TRBJ2-7|TRBV2|13|-
CASSTRVSYEQYF
>TRBJ1-3|TRBV5-1|15|-
CASSSRGGLGNTIYF
>TRBJ2-1|TRBV2|13|-
CASSANTYNEQFF
>TRBJ1-5|TRBV28|12|-
CASRRTAQPQHF
>TRBJ2-7|TRBV28|14|-
CASISAGLSYEQYF
>TRBJ2-7|TRBV6-1|14|-
CASRTSGSPYEQYF
>TRBJ2-7|TRBV7-9|14|-
CASSYDRENYEQYF
>TRBJ2-5|TRBV27|13|-
CASSQSRAETQYF
>TRBJ2-7|TRBV6-4|11|-
CASRFPLEQYF
>TRBJ1-5|TRBV5-6|17|-
CASSLKTDGGGNQPQHF
>TRBJ2-7|TRBV30|13|-
CAWSSAGWYEQYF
>TRBJ2-5|TRBV28|15|-
CASSPLGQDEVEQYF
>TRBJ2-1|TRBV10-3|14|-
CAISVAGAVDEQFF
>TRBJ2-2|TRBV6-1|14|-
CASRLAGGSGELFF
>TRBJ1-6|TRBV28|15|once
CASSDRGLPNSPLHF
>TRBJ2-5|TRBV30|15|-
CAWTPGQGVFETQYF
>TRBJ2-1|TRBV5-1|12|-
CASGTSHNEQFF
>TRBJ1-5|TRBV19|13|-
CASGRIGYQPQHF
>TRBJ2-7|TRBV6-1|14|-
CASRRLAGYYEQYF
>TRBJ1-2|TRBV5-8|12|-
CASSPTNYGYTF
>TRBJ2-7|TRBV2|14|-
CASNQGQGVGEQYF
>TRBJ2-7|TRBV7-6|13|-
CASSTTGRNEQYF
>TRBJ1-2|TRBV28|15|once
CASSLPTGANYGYTF
>TRBJ2-3|TRBV5-1|22|-
CASSLKPTGTSGRAIATDTQYF
>TRBJ2-2|TRBV11-3|16|-
CASSRDSNYNTGELFF
>TRBJ2-5|TRBV7-6|14|-
CASSLGVGKETQYF
>TRBJ2-7|TRBV7-6|14|-
CASSLAAGSYEQYF
>TRBJ2-7|TRBV7-9|15|-
CASSRNFGTAYEQYF
>TRBJ2-4|TRBV9|13|-
CASSVTTKNIQYF
>TRBJ2-7|TRBV6-5|15|-
CASSYVAQALYEQYF
>TRBJ2-5|TRBV6-5|13|-
CASSYGGVETQYF